What follows are 15 T cell receptor beta chains derived from one specimen sequenced in a study of early T cells in non-severe SARS-CoV-2 infection. TCRdb reanalysed the 5' RACE reads using MiXCR and keeps one entry per CDR3 protein. The repertoire holds fewer than 85,000 distinct CDR3 sequences, with roughly an eighth as singletons. Source material: whole blood. The receptor set was obtained from an adult who was a healthcare worker with PCR-confirmed SARS-CoV-2 infection or an uninfected control (not recorded which).

This clonotype has a count of ten or more. This chain uses TRBV6-4 with TRBJ2-1, with D maybe TRBD1 (5 bases). From germline, CDR1 is MRHNA and CDR2 SNTAGT. Trimming took off 6 bases at V and 4 bases at J, with 10 bases between the two ends. The CDR3 has 13 amino acids. Written as DNA, the CDR3 is TGTGCCAGCAGCGTACAGGAATACAATGAGCAGTTCTTC. This sequence encodes CASSVQEYNEQFF.

This clonotype was seen more than once but under ten times. The V call is TRBV19, the J call TRBJ2-7; 7 bases match TRBD1. This CDR3 is built from 14 residues. CDR1 and CDR2 (germline): LNHDA, SQIVND (reference sequence). Trimming cost V 7 bases and J 0 bases; bases outside gene matches: 6. CDR3 in amino acids: CASKTGLNSYEQYF. Written as DNA, the CDR3 is TGTGCCAGTAAGACAGGGCTTAACTCCTACGAGCAGTACTTC.

The sample holds many counts of this clonotype. The chain employs TRBV12-3 or TRBV12-4 and TRBJ2-4, with D unresolved. V lost 4 bases and J lost 0, with 28 bases in between. The CDR3 runs to 21 residues. This chain's CDR3 is CASSYRSLDFGGRVAKNIQYF. DNA of the CDR3: TGTGCCAGCAGTTACCGTTCTCTAGATTTTGGCGGTCGTGTAGCCAAAAACATTCAGTACTTC.

The table lists this clonotype with a few counts. This rearrangement joins TRBV10-3 to TRBJ2-2; 13 bases line up with TRBD2. The V gene end was trimmed by 7 bases and the J gene end by 1 base; junction bases not matched to a gene: 6. The CDR3 spans 17 residues. Looked up from germline, CDR1 is ENHRY and CDR2 is SYGVKD. This CDR3 is CAIIGTSGVRNTGELFF. For the CDR3, the DNA is TGTGCCATCATCGGGACTAGCGGGGTTCGGAACACCGGGGAGCTGTTTTTT.

The CDR3 here is CAWKTQLEAFF. The CDR3 DNA reads as TGTGCCTGGAAGACGCAGCTTGAAGCTTTCTTT. J is TRBJ1-1 and V is TRBV30; D ambiguous. This CDR3 has 11 amino acids. V was cut by 4 bases and J by 7 bases, with 10 bases left in between. Germline V gene sequence: CDR1 GTSNPN, CDR2 SVGIG (reference sequence).

This clonotype was counted a few times. The gene calls are TRBV28 and TRBJ2-7; D remains unclear. With 7 bases removed from V and 4 bases from J, the gap between germline ends came to 14 bases. This CDR3 region has 13 residues. CDR1 MDHEN and CDR2 SYDVKM come from the germline V gene. Here the CDR3 reads CASNPADGYEQYF. CDR3 DNA sequence: TGTGCCAGCAACCCCGCGGATGGATACGAGCAGTACTTC. The complete variable domain, with remaining parts taken from reference TRBV28 and TRBJ2-7, reads DVKVTQSSRYLVKRTGEKVFLECVQDMDHENMFWYRQDPGLGLRLIYFSYDVKMKEKGDIPEGYSVSREKKERFSLILESASTNQTSMYLCASNPADGYEQYFGPGTRLTVT.

Only a few counts were recorded for this clonotype. The chain combines TRBV4-1 with TRBJ2-7; no clear D gene. The CDR3 runs 15 residues. Trimming pared 1 base from V and 2 bases from J, leaving 12 bases between. Germline loops: CDR1 MGHRA, CDR2 YSYEKL. The CDR3 loop is CASSQGDFRTYEQYF. The CDR3 DNA follows: TGCGCCAGCAGCCAAGGGGATTTCAGAACCTACGAGCAGTACTTC.

This clonotype was picked up many times. V is TRBV28 and J is TRBJ2-4; maybe TRBD1 (6 bases). Trimming stripped 5 bases from V and 6 bases from J, with 26 bases between. CDR1 is MDHEN, CDR2 SYDVKM, per germline. CDR3 length: 18 residues. CDR3 loop: CASSPARGIQGKGNIQYF. CDR3 DNA: TGTGCCAGCAGTCCCGCTAGGGGGATCCAGGGGAAAGGAAACATTCAGTACTTC.

The J gene is TRBJ1-1, the V gene TRBV6-1; D gene unclear. V lost 2 bases, J lost 1 base, and 17 bases lay in between. This CDR3 is 17 amino acids long. Germline V gene data show CDR1 as MNHNS and CDR2 as SASEGT. The CDR3 sequence: CASSERRRLWGNTEAFF. In DNA, the CDR3 is TGTGCCAGCAGTGAAAGGCGCAGGTTGTGGGGGAACACTGAAGCTTTCTTT.

J is TRBJ2-4 and V is TRBV29-1; D remains ambiguous. This CDR3 spans 13 amino acids. Germline lookup yields CDR1 SQVTM and CDR2 ANQGSEA. The V end was cut by 1 base, the J end by 0 bases, with 4 bases between. The CDR3 DNA reads TGCAGCGTTGAAGCTGTAGCCAAAAACATTCAGTACTTC. Its translation is CSVEAVAKNIQYF.

J is TRBJ1-2 and V is TRBV5-1; D remains ambiguous. The CDR3 covers 19 residues. Germline lookup yields CDR1 SGHRS and CDR2 YFSETQ. V was shortened by 0 bases and J by 1 base, with 22 bases between the two germline ends. This CDR3 is CASSLGGHRPPIFNYGYTF. In DNA, the CDR3 is TGCGCCAGCAGCTTGGGAGGCCACCGTCCACCGATTTTTAACTATGGCTACACCTTC.

The chain has TRBV6-1 and TRBJ1-5, with unresolved D. Looked up from germline, CDR1 is MNHNS and CDR2 is SASEGT. CDR3 length: 17 amino acids. The V gene lost 2 bases and the J gene lost 0 bases, with 14 bases spanning the gap. The CDR3 sequence: CASSEWSPAYSNQPQHF. DNA for the CDR3: TGTGCCAGCAGTGAATGGTCCCCAGCCTATAGCAATCAGCCCCAGCATTTT.

This clonotype occurred a few times. The chain carries TRBV28 and TRBJ2-3; D possibly corresponds to TRBD2 (5 bases). Germline lookup yields CDR1 MDHEN and CDR2 SYDVKM. The V gene lost 6 bases and the J gene lost 2 bases, with 12 bases spanning the gap. The CDR3 is 14 amino acids. CDR3: CASSRGAATDTQYF. The CDR3, as DNA: TGTGCCAGCAGCCGCGGAGCGGCCACAGATACGCAGTATTTT.

The rearrangement joins TRBV28 to TRBJ2-3; TRBD2 matches 12 bases. Germline V gene data show CDR1 as MDHEN and CDR2 as SYDVKM. The CDR3 spans 16 residues. After removal of 3 bases from V and 2 bases from J, the junction contained 3 bases not matched to a gene. CDR3 nucleotide sequence: TGTGCCAGCAGTTTTGGACTAGCGGGAATCACAGATACGCAGTATTTT. Amino acids: CASSFGLAGITDTQYF.

The sample holds a few counts of this clonotype. This chain connects TRBV7-3 to TRBJ1-1; D unclear. Per germline, CDR1 SGHTA and CDR2 FQGTGA. Trimming removed 0 bases from V and 1 base from J, with 12 bases in between. The length of the CDR3 is 16 residues. The CDR3 region has the DNA TGTGCCAGCAGCTTAACCGGGTTGGCTTCGAACACTGAAGCTTTCTTT. This gives the protein CASSLTGLASNTEAFF.